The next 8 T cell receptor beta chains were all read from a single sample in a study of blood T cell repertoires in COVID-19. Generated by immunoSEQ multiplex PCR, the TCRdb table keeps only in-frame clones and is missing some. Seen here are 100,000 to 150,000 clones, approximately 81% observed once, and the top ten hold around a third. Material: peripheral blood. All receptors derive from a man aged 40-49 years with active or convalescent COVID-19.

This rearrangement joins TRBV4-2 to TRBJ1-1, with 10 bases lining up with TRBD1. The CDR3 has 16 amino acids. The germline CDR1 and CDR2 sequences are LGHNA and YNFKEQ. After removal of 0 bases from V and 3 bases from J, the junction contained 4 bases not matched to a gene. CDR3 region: CASSQDKGTGDTEAFF. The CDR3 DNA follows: TGTGCCAGCAGCCAAGATAAAGGGACAGGGGACACTGAAGCTTTCTTT.

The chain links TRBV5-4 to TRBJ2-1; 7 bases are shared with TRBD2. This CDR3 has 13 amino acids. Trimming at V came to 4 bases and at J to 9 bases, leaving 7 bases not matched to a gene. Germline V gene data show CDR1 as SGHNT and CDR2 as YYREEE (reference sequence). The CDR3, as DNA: TGTGCCAGCAGCCCCAAGCGGGGAGGTGAGCAGTTCTTC. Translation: CASSPKRGGEQFF.

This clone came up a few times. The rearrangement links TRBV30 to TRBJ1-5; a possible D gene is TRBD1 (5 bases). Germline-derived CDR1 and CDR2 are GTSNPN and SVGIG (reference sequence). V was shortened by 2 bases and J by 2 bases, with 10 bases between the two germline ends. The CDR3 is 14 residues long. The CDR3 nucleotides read TGTGCCTGGAGTCTGCAGGGCGGCAATCAGCCCCAGCATTTT. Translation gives CAWSLQGGNQPQHF.

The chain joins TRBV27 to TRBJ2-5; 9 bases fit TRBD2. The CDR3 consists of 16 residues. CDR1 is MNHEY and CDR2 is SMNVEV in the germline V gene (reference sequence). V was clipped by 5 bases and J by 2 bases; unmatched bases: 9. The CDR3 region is CASSDQRGAAQETQYF. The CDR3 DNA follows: TGTGCCAGCAGTGACCAGCGGGGGGCAGCTCAAGAGACCCAGTACTTC.

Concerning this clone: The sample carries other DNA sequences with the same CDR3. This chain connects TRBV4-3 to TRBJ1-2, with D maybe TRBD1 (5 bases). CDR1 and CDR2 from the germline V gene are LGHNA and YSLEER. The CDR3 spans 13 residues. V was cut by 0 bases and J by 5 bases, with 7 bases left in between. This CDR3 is CASSQDGGYGYTF. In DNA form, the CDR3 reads TGCGCCAGCAGCCAAGATGGGGGGTATGGCTACACCTTC.

The CDR3 sequence: CASRAPLRHTEAFF. CDR3 sequence (DNA): TGTGCCAGCAGAGCGCCCTTGCGTCACACTGAAGCTTTCTTT. The rearrangement joins TRBV6-5 to TRBJ1-1; D unresolved. Germline lookup yields CDR1 MNHEY and CDR2 SVGAGI. Deletions cut 6 bases from V and 3 bases from J, with 14 bases between. The CDR3 length is 14 residues.

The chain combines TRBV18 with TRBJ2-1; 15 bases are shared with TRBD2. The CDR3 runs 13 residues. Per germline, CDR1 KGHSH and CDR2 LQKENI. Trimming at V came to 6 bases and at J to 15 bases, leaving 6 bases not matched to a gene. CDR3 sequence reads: CASSPGLAGGWFF. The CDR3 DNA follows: TGTGCCAGCTCGCCCGGACTAGCGGGAGGGTGGTTCTTC.

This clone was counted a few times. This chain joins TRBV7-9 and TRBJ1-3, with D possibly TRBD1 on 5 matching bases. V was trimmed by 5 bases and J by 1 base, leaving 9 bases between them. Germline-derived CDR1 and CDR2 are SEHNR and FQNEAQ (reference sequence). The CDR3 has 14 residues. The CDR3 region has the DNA TGTGCCAGCAGCCGTGACAGTTCTGGAAACACCATATATTTT. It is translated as CASSRDSSGNTIYF.